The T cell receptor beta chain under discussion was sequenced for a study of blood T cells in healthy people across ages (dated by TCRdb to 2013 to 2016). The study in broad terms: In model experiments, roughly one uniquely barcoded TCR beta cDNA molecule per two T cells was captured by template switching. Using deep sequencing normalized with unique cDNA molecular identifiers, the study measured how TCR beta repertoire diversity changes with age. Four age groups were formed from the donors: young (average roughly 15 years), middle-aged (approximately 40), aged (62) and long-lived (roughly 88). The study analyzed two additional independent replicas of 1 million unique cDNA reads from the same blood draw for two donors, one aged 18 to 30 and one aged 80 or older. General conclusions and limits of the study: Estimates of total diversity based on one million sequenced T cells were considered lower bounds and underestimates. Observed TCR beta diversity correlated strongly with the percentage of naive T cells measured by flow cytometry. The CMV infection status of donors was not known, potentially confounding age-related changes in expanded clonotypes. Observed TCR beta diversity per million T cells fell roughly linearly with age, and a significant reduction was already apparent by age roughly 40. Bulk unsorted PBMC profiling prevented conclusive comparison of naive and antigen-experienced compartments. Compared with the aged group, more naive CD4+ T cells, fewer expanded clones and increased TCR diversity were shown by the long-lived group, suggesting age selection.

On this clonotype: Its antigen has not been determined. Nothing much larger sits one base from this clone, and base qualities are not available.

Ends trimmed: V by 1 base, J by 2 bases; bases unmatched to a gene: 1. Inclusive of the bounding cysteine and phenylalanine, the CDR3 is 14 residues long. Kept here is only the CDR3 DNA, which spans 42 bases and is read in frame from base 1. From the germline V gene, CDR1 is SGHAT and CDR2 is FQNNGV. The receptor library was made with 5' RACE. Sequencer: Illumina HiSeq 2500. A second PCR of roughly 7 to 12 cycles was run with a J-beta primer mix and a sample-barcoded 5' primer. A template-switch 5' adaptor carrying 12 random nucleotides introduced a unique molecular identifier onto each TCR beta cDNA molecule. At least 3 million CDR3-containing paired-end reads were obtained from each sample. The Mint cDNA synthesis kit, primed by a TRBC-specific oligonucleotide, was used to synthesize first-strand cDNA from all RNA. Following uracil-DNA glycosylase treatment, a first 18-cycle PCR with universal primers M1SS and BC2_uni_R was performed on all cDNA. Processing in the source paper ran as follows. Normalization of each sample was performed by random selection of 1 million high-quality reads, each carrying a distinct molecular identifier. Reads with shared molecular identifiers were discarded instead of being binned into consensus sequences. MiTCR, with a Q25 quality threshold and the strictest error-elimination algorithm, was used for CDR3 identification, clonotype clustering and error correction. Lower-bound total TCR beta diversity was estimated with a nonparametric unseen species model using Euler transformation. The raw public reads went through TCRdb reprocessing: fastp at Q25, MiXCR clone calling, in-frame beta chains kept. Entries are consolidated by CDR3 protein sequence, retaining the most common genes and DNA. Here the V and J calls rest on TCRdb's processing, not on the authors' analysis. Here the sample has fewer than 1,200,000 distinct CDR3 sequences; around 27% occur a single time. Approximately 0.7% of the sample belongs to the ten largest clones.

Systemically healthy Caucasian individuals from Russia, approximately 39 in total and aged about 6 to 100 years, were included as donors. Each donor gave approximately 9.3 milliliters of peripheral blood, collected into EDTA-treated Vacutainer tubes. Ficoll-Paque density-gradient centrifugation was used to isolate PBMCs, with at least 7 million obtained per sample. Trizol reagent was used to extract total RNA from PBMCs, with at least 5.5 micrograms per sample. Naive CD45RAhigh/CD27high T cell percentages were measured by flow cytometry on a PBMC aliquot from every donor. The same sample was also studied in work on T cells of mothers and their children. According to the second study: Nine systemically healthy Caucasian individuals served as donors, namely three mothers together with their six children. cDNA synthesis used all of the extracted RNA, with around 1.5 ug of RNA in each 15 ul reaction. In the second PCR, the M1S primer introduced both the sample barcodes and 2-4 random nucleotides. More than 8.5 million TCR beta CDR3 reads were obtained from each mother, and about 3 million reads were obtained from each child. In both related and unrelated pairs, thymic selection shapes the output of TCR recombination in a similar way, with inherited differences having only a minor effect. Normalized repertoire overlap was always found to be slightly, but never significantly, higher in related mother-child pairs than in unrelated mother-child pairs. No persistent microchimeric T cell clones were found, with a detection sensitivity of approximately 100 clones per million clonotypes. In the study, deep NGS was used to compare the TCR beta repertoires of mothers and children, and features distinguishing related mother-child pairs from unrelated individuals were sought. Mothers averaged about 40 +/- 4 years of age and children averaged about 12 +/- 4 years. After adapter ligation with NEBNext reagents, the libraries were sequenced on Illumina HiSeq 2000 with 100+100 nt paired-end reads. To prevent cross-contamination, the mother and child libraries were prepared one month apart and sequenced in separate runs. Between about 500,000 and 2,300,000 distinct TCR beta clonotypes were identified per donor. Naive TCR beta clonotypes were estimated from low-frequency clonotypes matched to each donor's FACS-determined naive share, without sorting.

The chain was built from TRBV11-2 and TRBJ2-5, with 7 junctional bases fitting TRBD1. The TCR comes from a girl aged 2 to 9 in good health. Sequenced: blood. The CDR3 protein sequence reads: CASSLVGQQETQYF. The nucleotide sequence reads TGTGCCAGCAGCTTAGTGGGACAGCAAGAGACCCAGTACTTC.